Included here is one TCR beta chain sequence, with context. The antigen is undetermined. The record originates from a study of CD4 T cells in relation to SARS-CoV-2 and coronaviruses. About the research overall: ViraFEST: approximately 10-day antigen culture of PBMCs, then TCR beta CDR3 sequencing.

The assay was immunoSEQ multiplex PCR, and TCRdb's table has in-frame clones only and misses some. The sample shows 41,000 or so clones, 84% of them seen only once. Germline V gives CDR1 LNHDA, CDR2 SQIVND (reference sequence). The CDR3 contains 14 residues. V lost 3 bases and J lost 2, with 9 bases in between. Sorted naive or memory CD4+ cells met CEF peptides for roughly nine days. The origin of this receptor is an adult with COVID-19. This chain connects TRBV19 to TRBJ2-3; D uncertain. Sequencing used naive CD4+ T cells from PBMCs, cultured in vitro. Subset meaning: naive CD4+ T cells isolated by negative enrichment. The CDR3, as DNA: TGTGCCAGTAGTATCTCCAGACACACAGATACGCAGTATTTT. This translates into CASSISRHTDTQYF.